This T cell receptor (beta chain) was recovered during a study of OX40 agonist ivuxolimab in advanced cancers. Findings and caveats of the study: Relative to CD4+, CD8+ T cells held more expanded clones on average. At 0.1 to 3.0 mg/kg and by week 6, CD4+ and CD8+ T cells in the blood had expanded clonally.

Sequenced by immunoSEQ multiplex PCR; TCRdb stores in-frame clones only, minus some. The repertoire holds fewer than 65,000 clones, with 86% as singletons. Prior autoimmune disease or systemic immunosuppression barred patients. Sampling of blood occurred at baseline, cycle 4 day 1, and cycle 7 day 1. In the case of this clone: Its specificity is unknown.

This CDR3 comprises 16 residues. Losses at the gene ends were 2 bases for V and 6 bases for J; bases not matched to a gene: 8. Germline lookup yields CDR1 SGDLS and CDR2 YYNGEE. The sequencing here drew on CD4+ or CD8+ T cells sorted from blood, taken in a trial of the OX40 agonist ivuxolimab. The TCR sequence derives from an adult with an advanced solid tumor such as melanoma, head and neck, liver or kidney cancer. The chain carries TRBV9 and TRBJ2-2; 9 bases are shared with TRBD2. The CDR3: CASSVRLAAGAGELFF. CDR3 in DNA: TGTGCCAGCAGCGTCAGACTAGCGGCGGGTGCCGGGGAGCTGTTTTTT.